This TCR beta chain was obtained from a study of shared clonotypes between healthy human individuals. Trimming removed 5 bases from V and 0 bases from J, with 10 bases in between. This CDR3 has 14 amino acids. Germline values: CDR1 SGHTA, CDR2 FQGTGA. Sequencing was performed with immunoSEQ multiplex PCR; in TCRdb, only in-frame clones are kept and a portion is missing. This sample has about 2.4 million clones, with more than 85% found just once. Sequenced material: naive CD4+ T cells from PBMCs. Subset described: CD45RA+ positively selected. The receptor's source is a man aged 18 to 29 in good health. Some clones in this sample may be carry-over from other donors' samples. The V call is TRBV7-3, the J call TRBJ1-1; D perhaps matches TRBD1 (5 bases). Here the CDR3 reads CASSGGRMNTEAFF. CDR3 DNA: TGTGCCAGCAGCGGGGGACGGATGAACACTGAAGCTTTCTTT.